The source of this T cell receptor beta chain is a study of graft-versus-host responses after intestinal transplantation. Study results and caveats: Across patients carrying graft-donor T cell macrochimerism, allografts held high graft-versus-host to host-versus-graft clonal ratios.

Some clones are missing from TCRdb's copy, which holds only in-frame ones; the method was immunoSEQ multiplex PCR. Counted here are 99,000 or so clones, 92% occurring once; the ten biggest clones make up over 0.06%. The CDR3 is made up of 14 amino acids. V lost 1 base and J lost 5; bases outside the gene matches: 5. Germline V gives CDR1 SEHNR, CDR2 FQNEAQ (reference sequence). About this clone itself: As yet, its antigen is unknown.

This sequence was found in a human donor who was the organ donor for an intestinal transplant. The sample was unstimulated CD8+ T cells sorted from spleen or lymph node cells, taken before transplant. The chain has TRBV7-9 and TRBJ2-7; 7 bases fit TRBD2. Here the CDR3 reads CASSLGLALDEQYF. CDR3 DNA sequence: TGTGCCAGCAGCTTAGGACTAGCTCTCGACGAGCAGTACTTC.